The entry below gives a single T cell receptor beta chain sequence along with its context. The antigen is not known. This CDR3 is 18 amino acids long. CDR1 LGHDT and CDR2 YNNKEL come from the germline V gene (reference sequence). V lost 2 bases to trimming and J lost 2 bases; unmatched junction nucleotides: 12. The record originates from a study of T cell responses to AZD1222 COVID-19 vaccine. Study-wide findings and caveats: Targets within unmutated variant regions were reportedly found for nearly half of spike-specific TCRs. Spike-specific TCR breadth and depth rose after two AZD1222 doses. It was only a handful of AZD1222 recipients who were seropositive at baseline. White British ancestry dominated among donors, who included more females, and clonal diversity was possibly underestimated.

Clones were sequenced by immunoSEQ multiplex PCR, and TCRdb holds only the in-frame ones, with some missing. The sample lists 150,000 to 170,000 clones, approximately 87% seen once, with 5.5% to 6% in the top ten. This TCR was sampled from an adult in good health. The material sequenced was peripheral blood, taken on day 0 of MenACWY control vaccination. This rearrangement joins TRBV3-1 (or the pseudogene TRBV3-2) to TRBJ2-3, with 8 positions matching TRBD2. The CDR3 DNA reads TGTGCCAGCAGCCAACGCCCCCGGATAGCGGGGATCACAGATACGCAGTATTTT. As protein: CASSQRPRIAGITDTQYF.